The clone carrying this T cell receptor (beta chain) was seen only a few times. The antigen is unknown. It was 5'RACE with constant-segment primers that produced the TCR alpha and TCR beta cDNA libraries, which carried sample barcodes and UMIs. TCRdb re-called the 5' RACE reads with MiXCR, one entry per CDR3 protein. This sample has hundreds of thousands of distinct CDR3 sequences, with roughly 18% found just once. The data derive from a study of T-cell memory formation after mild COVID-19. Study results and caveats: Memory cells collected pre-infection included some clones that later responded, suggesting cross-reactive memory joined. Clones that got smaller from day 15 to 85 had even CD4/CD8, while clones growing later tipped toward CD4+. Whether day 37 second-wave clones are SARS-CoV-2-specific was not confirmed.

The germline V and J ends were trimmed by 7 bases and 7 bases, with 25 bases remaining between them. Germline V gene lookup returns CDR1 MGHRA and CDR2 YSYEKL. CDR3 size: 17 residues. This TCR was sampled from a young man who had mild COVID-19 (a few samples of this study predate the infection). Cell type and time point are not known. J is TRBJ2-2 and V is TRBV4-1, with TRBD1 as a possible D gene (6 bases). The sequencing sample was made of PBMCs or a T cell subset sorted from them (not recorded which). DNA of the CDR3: TGCGCCAGCACCAACCCCGGGCAGGGGATTACCGTCGGGGAGCTGTTTTTT. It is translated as CASTNPGQGITVGELFF.